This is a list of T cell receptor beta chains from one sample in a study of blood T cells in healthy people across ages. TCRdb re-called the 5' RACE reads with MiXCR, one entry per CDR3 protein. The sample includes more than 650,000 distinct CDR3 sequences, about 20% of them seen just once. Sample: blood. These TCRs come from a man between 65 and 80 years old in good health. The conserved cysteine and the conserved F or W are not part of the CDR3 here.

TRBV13,ASSRDSGQY
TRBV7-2,ASSLSSGSLEQY
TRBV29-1,SVGTGGHEQY
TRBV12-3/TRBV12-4,ASSWGQKLF
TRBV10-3,AMSGGPGSQY
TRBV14,ASSQVSGQGRMGELF
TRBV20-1,SARDGTKGGNEQF
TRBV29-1,SVDNRDMNTEAF
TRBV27,ASSPLGGSEGLTQY
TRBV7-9,ASSLDRDPWETQY
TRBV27,ASTFSQSNTGELF